The entry below describes one T cell receptor beta chain. This same CDR3 is encoded by further DNA sequences in the sample. Libraries were prepared by immunoSEQ multiplex PCR; TCRdb keeps only in-frame clonotypes and omits some of them. The sample consists of tens of thousands of clones, 80% to 90% of them appearing once. This sample was included in a study of T cell responses to AZD1222 COVID-19 vaccine. The ends were cut back, 2 bases at V and 8 bases at J, with 6 bases in the middle. Germline V gene sequence: CDR1 MNHEY, CDR2 SVGAGI. The CDR3 has 11 residues. This receptor was taken from an adult in good health. The material was peripheral blood, obtained on day 0 of AZD1222 vaccination. The J gene is TRBJ1-2, the V gene TRBV6-5; D is unresolved. The DNA of the CDR3 is TGTGCCAGCAGTTACGGGGTCGGCTACACCTTC. It translates to CASSYGVGYTF.